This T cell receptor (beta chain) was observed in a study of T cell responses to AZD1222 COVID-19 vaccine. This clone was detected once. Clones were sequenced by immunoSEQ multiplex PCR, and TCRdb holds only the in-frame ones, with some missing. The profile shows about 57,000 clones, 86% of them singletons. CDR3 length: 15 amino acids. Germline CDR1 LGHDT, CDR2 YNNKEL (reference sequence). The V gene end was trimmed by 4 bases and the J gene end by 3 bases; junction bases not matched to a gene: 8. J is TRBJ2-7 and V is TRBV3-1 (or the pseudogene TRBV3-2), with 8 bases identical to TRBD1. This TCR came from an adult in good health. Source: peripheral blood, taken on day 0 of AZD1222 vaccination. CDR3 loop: CASSPGTGGLYEQYF. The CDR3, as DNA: TGTGCCAGCAGCCCCGGAACAGGGGGTCTCTACGAGCAGTACTTC.